One sample yielded the 10 T cell receptor beta chains listed below, sequenced in a study of shared clonotypes between healthy human individuals. Here immunoSEQ multiplex PCR was the method, and the copy in TCRdb shows in-frame clones only, minus some. The sample shows over 850,000 clones, 70% to 80% of them seen only once. Sequenced sample: memory CD4+ T cells from PBMCs. Subset indicated: CD45RA-negative fraction. These receptors originate from a young man in good health. Some clones in this sample may be carry-over from other donors' samples.

Comment on this clone: Different DNA sequences within this sample yield the same CDR3. CDR3 in amino acids: CASSLATGVNTEAFF. In DNA form, the CDR3 reads TGTGCCAGCAGCTTAGCGACCGGGGTGAACACTGAAGCTTTCTTT. The chain carries TRBV7-9 and TRBJ1-1; D is undetermined. The CDR3 is made up of 15 amino acids. Per the germline V gene, CDR1 is SEHNR and CDR2 is FQNEAQ (reference sequence). V was cut by 0 bases and J by 0 bases, with 8 bases left in between.

This clone was observed a handful of times. The rearrangement joins TRBV11-3 to TRBJ2-1; D not resolved. Per germline, CDR1 SGHNT and CDR2 YENEEA. The CDR3 is 13 amino acids. V gave up 5 bases and J gave up 9 bases, with 14 bases separating them. The CDR3 nucleotides are TGTGCCAGCAGCGATAACGAAGGATTTGAGCAGTTCTTC. This gives the protein CASSDNEGFEQFF.

As for this clone: Without the conserved terminal phenylalanine or tryptophan, this CDR3 likely stems from a read error. The limits of the CDR3 on the DNA are not certain, so only TCRdb's listed CDR3 is given. CDR3 amino acids: CASSYSAGGRPHY. V is TRBV6-5 and J is TRBJ2-7; the table assigns TRBD2, which was not confirmed against the DNA. Germline V gene lookup returns CDR1 MNHEY and CDR2 SVGAGI. The CDR3 is 13 amino acids in total, end residues counted.

The V call is TRBV5-8, the J call TRBJ2-5; 8 nucleotides line up with TRBD2. J gave up 0 bases and V 1 base, and 11 bases lay outside the gene matches. Germline values: CDR1 SGHTS, CDR2 YDEGEE. CDR3 length equals 18 residues. CDR3 DNA sequence: TGTGCCAGCAGCTTGAGGGGACGTTCTAGCGGGTACCAAGAGACCCAGTACTTC. This codes for CASSLRGRSSGYQETQYF.

The rearrangement joins TRBV5-1 to TRBJ1-3; a weak D match, TRBD1 (6 bases). Trimming pared 0 bases from V and 7 bases from J, leaving 14 bases between. The CDR3 is made up of 15 amino acids. The V gene's germline CDR1 is SGHRS and CDR2 YFSETQ. For the CDR3, the DNA is TGCGCCAGCAGCTTGGAAAGTACAGGGTCGAACACCATATATTTT. Its translation is CASSLESTGSNTIYF.

The sample holds one count of this clone. The chain joins TRBV11-2 to TRBJ1-2; D ambiguous. V was clipped by 5 bases and J by 7 bases, with 14 bases between them. The CDR3 is made up of 13 amino acids. Per germline, CDR1 SGHAT and CDR2 FQNNGV. CDR3 sequence: CASSRRATGGYTF. The CDR3 DNA follows: TGTGCCAGCAGCCGACGGGCCACCGGTGGCTACACCTTC.

This clone was picked up many times. This chain's CDR3 is CASSIAFRGEAFF. CDR3 coding DNA: TGTGCCAGTAGTATAGCCTTCAGGGGAGAAGCTTTCTTT. The rearrangement links TRBV19 to TRBJ1-1; the D gene is possibly TRBD1 (6 bases). V dropped 1 base and J dropped 8 bases, with 11 bases sitting between them. Germline-derived CDR1 and CDR2 are LNHDA and SQIVND (reference sequence). The CDR3 runs 13 residues.

With regard to this clone: Within the sample, other DNA sequences also encode this same CDR3. CDR3 DNA: TGTGCCAGCAGTACCCAGACAGGGGTCAAAGAGCAGTACTTC. It encodes CASSTQTGVKEQYF. The rearrangement links TRBV6-5 to TRBJ2-7, with 8 bases aligning to TRBD1. The germline CDR1 and CDR2 sequences are MNHEY and SVGAGI. V shed 5 bases and J 7 bases; nucleotides not matched to a gene: 10. The CDR3 loop spans 14 amino acids.

The CDR3 spells CASSVGTGGDYGYTF. CDR3 nucleotide sequence: TGTGCCAGCAGTGTTGGGACAGGGGGCGACTATGGCTACACCTTC. J is TRBJ1-2 and V is TRBV6-1; 12 nucleotides align to TRBD1. This CDR3 has 15 residues. The V and J ends lost 4 bases and 3 bases, in that order; junction bases with no gene match: 3. Germline V gives CDR1 MNHNS, CDR2 SASEGT.

The rearrangement uses TRBV5-5 and TRBJ2-5; a possible D gene is TRBD2 (6 bases). Germline V gene data show CDR1 as SGHKS and CDR2 as YYEKEE (reference sequence). This CDR3 spans 15 amino acids. V lost 0 bases, J lost 5 bases, and 14 bases lay in between. The CDR3 loop reads CASSLEGGVMETQYF. In DNA form, the CDR3 reads TGTGCCAGCAGCTTGGAGGGAGGAGTGATGGAGACCCAGTACTTC.